This TCR beta chain was obtained from a study of blood T cell repertoires in COVID-19 (dated by TCRdb to about 2020). With respect to the entire study: Samples covering the acute and convalescent phases of COVID-19 were provided by collaborators in the United States, Italy and Spain. The prospective study material was composed of cDNA or gDNA derived from T cells, B-cell-depleted T cells, or PBMCs. HLA class I and class II types, where available, came from metadata supplied by the sample provider rather than from assay-based typing. The dataset comprised deeply sampled blood TCRbeta repertoires from subjects exposed to, actively infected with, or recovered from COVID-19. The repertoires were released in a freely available public database meant as a resource for research on the immune response to SARS-CoV-2. Nearly every sample came with metadata listing a de-identified subject ID, COVID-19 status, age in years and sex. Samples came from the ongoing ImmuneRACE study (first 160 participants) plus 1,254 subjects from 6 global collaborators. General findings and caveats noted by the study authors: Clinical and demographic metadata were provided uncurated, with the amount varying by source and participant.

TCRbeta CDR3 regions were amplified from genomic DNA by means of the immunoSEQ Assay, a bias-controlled multiplex PCR. As for the original processing: The number of nucleated cells in each sample was estimated by amplification of reference gene primers within the assay. To quantify the absolute abundance of each unique TCRbeta CDR3 rearrangement, sequence reads were collapsed and filtered. For each sample, productive Simpson clonality was calculated by taking the square root of Simpson's diversity index across productive rearrangements. TCRdb re-hosts the immuneACCESS table, in-frame sequences only. Its copies lack some clones; in the studies checked, an unresolved V gene accounts for under half of them, and the cause for the rest is not known. From that table come the V and J calls and clone size; the DNA was used to work out D and trimming. Within this sample are roughly 50,000 clones, with 90% to 95% of them counted one time only. Jointly, the top ten make up 3.9% of the sample.

As regards this clone: Its target antigen remains unknown. Per-base quality was not reported, and no clone a single base away is much larger than it.

CDR1 and CDR2, per the germline V gene, are KGHSH and LQKENI. CDR3 length: 11 amino acids, cysteine to phenylalanine. The kept DNA is CDR3 alone, 33 bases in frame from the first base. The trim is 4 bases for V and 6 bases for J, with a gap of 6 bases between the germline ends. Collaborating institutions collected whole blood in K2EDTA tubes following their own protocols. For TCRbeta analysis, collaborators shipped samples in one of three forms: frozen whole blood, isolated PBMCs, or DNA extracted from either of those sample types. The receptor's source is a man aged 45-60 years with acute or convalescent COVID-19. The material sequenced was peripheral blood. The chain is made from TRBV18 and TRBJ1-1, with the identity of the D gene unclear. The CDR3 region reads CASSLGAEAFF. The nucleotide sequence is TGTGCCAGCTCACTCGGGGCTGAAGCTTTCTTT.